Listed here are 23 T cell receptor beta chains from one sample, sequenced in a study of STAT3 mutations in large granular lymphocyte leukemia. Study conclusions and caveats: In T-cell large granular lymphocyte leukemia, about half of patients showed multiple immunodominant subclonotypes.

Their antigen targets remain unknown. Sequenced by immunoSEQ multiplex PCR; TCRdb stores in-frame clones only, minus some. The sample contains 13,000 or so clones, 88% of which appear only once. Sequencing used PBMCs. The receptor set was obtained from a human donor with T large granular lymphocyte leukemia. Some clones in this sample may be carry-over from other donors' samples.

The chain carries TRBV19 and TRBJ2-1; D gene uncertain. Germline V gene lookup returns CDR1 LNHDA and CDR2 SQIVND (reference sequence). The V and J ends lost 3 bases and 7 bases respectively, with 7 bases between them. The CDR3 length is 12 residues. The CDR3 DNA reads TGTGCCAGTAGTATGAGGTTGAATGAGCAGTTCTTC. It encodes CASSMRLNEQFF.

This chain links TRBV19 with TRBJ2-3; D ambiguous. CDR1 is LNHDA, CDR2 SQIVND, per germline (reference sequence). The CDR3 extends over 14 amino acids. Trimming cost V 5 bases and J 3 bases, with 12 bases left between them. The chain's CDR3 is CASSWAGKTDTQYF. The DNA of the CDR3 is TGTGCCAGTAGTTGGGCCGGAAAAACAGATACGCAGTATTTT.

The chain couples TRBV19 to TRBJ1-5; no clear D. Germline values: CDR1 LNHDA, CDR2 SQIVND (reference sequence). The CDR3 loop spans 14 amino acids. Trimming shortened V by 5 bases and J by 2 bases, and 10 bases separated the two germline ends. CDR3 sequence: CASSPEGGNQPQHF. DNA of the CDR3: TGTGCCAGTAGTCCAGAGGGTGGCAATCAGCCCCAGCATTTT.

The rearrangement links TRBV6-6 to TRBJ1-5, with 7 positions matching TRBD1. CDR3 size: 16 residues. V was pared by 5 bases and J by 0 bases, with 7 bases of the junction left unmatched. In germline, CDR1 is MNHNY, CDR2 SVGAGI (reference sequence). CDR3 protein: CASSRPGQYSNQPQHF. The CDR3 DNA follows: TGTGCCAGCAGTCGCCCGGGACAGTATAGCAATCAGCCCCAGCATTTT.

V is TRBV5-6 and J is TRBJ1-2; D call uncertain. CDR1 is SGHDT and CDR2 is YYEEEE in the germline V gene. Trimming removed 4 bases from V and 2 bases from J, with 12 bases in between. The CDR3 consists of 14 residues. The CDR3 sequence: CASSPGGRNYGYTF. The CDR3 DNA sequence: TGTGCCAGCAGCCCGGGAGGGCGGAACTATGGCTACACCTTC.

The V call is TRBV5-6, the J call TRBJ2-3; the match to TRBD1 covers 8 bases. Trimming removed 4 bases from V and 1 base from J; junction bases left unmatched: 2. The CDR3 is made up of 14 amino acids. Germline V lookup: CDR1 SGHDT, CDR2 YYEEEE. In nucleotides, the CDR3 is TGTGCCAGCAGCCAGGGGGCCCGCACAGATACGCAGTATTTT. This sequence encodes CASSQGARTDTQYF.

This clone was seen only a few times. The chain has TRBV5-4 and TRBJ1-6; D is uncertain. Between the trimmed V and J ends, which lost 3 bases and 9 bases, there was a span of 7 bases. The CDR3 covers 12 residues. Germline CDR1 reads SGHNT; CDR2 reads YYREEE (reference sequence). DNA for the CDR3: TGTGCCAGCAGCTCGGTGGGTTCACCCCTCCACTTT. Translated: CASSSVGSPLHF.

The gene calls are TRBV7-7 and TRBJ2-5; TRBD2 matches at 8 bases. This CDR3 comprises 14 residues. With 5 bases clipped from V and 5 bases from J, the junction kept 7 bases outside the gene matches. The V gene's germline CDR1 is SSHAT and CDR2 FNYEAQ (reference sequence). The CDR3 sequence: CASSPAGGGETQYF. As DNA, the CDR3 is TGTGCCAGCAGCCCCGCGGGGGGCGGTGAGACCCAGTACTTC.

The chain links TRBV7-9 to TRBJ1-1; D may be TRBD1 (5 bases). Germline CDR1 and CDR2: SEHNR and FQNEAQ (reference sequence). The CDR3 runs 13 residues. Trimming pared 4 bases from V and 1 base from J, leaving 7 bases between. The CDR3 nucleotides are TGTGCCAGCAGCTCACAGGAGAACACTGAAGCTTTCTTT. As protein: CASSSQENTEAFF.

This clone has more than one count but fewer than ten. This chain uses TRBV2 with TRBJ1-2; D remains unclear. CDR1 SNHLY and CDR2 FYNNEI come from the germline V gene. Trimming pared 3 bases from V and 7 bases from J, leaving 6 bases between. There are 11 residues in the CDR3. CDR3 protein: CASSESGGYTF. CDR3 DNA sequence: TGTGCCAGCAGTGAGTCTGGTGGCTACACCTTC.

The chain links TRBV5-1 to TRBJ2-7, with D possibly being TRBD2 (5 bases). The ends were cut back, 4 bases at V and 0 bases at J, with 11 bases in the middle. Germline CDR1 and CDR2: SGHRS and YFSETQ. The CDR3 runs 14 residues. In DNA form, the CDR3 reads TGCGCCAGCAGCCTTTCCGGGATCTCCTACGAGCAGTACTTC. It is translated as CASSLSGISYEQYF. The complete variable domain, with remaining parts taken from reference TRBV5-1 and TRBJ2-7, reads KAGVTQTPRYLIKTRGQQVTLSCSPISGHRSVSWYQQTPGQGLQFLFEYFSETQRNKGNFPGRFSGRQFSNSRSEMNVSTLELGDSALYLCASSLSGISYEQYFGPGTRLTVT.

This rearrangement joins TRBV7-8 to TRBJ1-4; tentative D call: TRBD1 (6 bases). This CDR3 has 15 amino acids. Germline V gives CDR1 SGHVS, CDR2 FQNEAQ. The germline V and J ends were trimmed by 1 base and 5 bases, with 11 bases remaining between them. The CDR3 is CASSLDGGSNEKLFF. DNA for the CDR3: TGTGCCAGCAGCTTAGACGGGGGCTCCAATGAAAAACTGTTTTTT.

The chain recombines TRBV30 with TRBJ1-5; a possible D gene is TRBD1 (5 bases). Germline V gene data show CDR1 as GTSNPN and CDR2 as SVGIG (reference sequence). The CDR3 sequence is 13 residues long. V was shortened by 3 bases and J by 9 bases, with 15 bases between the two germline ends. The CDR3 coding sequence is TGTGCCTGGAGCGAGGGGCGGGAAGGGCCCCAGCATTTT. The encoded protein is CAWSEGREGPQHF.

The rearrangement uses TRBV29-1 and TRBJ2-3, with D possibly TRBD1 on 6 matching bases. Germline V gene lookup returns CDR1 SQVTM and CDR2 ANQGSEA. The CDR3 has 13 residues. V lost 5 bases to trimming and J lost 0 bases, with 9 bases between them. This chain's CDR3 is CSVRDTSTDTQYF. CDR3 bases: TGCAGCGTTCGGGACACAAGCACAGATACGCAGTATTTT.

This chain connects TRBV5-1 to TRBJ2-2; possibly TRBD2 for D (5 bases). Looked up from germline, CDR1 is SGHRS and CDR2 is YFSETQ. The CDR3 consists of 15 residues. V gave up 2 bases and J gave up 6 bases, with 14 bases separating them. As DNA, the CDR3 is TGCGCCAGCAGCTTAGGAAAACTGGGAGCCGGGGAGCTGTTTTTT. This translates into CASSLGKLGAGELFF.

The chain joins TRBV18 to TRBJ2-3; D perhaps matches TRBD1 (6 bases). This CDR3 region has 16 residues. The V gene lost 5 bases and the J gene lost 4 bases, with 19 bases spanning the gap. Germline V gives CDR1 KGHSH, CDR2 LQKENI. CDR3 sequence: CASSLNWGLRADTQYF. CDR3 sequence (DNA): TGTGCCAGCTCATTAAACTGGGGGCTGCGGGCAGATACGCAGTATTTT.

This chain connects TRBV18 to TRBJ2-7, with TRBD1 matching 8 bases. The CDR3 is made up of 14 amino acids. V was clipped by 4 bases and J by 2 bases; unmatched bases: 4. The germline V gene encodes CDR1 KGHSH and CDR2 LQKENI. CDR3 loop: CASSQDRAAYEQYF. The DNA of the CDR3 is TGTGCCAGCTCACAGGACAGGGCAGCCTACGAGCAGTACTTC.

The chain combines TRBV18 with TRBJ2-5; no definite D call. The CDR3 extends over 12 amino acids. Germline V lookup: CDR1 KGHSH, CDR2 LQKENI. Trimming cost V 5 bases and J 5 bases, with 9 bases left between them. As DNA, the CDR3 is TGTGCCAGCTCAAGCAATTCGGAGACCCAGTACTTC. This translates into CASSSNSETQYF.

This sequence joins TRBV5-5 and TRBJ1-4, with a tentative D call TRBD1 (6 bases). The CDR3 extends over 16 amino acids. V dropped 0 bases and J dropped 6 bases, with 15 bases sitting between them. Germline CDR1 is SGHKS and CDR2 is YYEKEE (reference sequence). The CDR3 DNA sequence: TGTGCCAGCAGCTTGGTTGGCTGGGGGCGCGATGAAAAACTGTTTTTT. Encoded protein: CASSLVGWGRDEKLFF.

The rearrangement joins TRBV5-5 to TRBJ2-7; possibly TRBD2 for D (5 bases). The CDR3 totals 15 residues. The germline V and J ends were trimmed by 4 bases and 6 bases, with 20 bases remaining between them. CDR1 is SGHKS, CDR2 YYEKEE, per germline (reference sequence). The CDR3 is CASSGLTGFSGEQYF. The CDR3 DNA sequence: TGTGCCAGCAGCGGTTTAACGGGATTTTCTGGCGAGCAGTACTTC.

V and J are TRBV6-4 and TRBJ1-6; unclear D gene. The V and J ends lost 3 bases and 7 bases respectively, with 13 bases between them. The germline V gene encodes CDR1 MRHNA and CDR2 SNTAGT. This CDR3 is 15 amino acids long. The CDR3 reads CASSEGRSGNSPLHF. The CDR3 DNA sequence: TGTGCCAGCAGTGAGGGCAGGTCCGGGAATTCACCCCTCCACTTT.

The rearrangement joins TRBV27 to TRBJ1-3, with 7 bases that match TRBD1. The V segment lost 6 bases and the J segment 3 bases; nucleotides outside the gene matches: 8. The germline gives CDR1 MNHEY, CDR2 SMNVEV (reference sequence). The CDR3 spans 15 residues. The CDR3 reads CASSPGGVIGNTIYF. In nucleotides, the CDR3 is TGTGCCAGCAGCCCAGGGGGGGTGATTGGAAACACCATATATTTT.

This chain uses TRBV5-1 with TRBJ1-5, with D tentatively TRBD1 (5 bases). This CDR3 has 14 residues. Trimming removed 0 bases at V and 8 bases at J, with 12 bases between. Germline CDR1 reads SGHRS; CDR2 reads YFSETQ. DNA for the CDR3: TGCGCCAGCAGCTTGGGGGACGCCCGTGAGCCCCAGCATTTT. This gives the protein CASSLGDAREPQHF.